This T cell receptor (beta chain) was captured by sequencing in a study of OX40 agonist ivuxolimab in advanced cancers. Study as a whole: Ivuxolimab, an agonist antibody against OX40 (CD134), was given to patients. Patients were over 65% male with ages roughly 20 to 85, mean 60.

The repertoire was sequenced with immunoSEQ multiplex PCR; TCRdb's copy has only in-frame clones and lacks some. The sample holds around 63,000 clones; roughly 88% are singletons and the top ten take approximately 0.3%. Sampling times: baseline, cycle 4 day 1, cycle 7 day 1. Germline V gene data show CDR1 as SGHTA and CDR2 as FQGNSA. With 5 bases removed from V and 11 bases from J, the gap between germline ends came to 18 bases. The CDR3 sequence is 14 residues long. Overall study findings and caveats: By week 6 at 0.1 to 3.0 mg/kg, blood CD4+ and CD8+ T cells had expanded clonally.

With respect to this clone: No antigen is known for it.

The V call is TRBV7-2, the J call TRBJ1-4; perhaps TRBD1 as D (5 bases). The source material was CD4+ or CD8+ T cells sorted from blood, sampled in a trial of the OX40 agonist ivuxolimab. The TCR sequence derives from an adult with an advanced solid tumor such as melanoma, head and neck, liver or kidney cancer. The CDR3 spells CASSPDSVARKLFF. The CDR3 region has the DNA TGTGCCAGCAGCCCCGACAGTGTAGCTCGGAAACTGTTTTTT.